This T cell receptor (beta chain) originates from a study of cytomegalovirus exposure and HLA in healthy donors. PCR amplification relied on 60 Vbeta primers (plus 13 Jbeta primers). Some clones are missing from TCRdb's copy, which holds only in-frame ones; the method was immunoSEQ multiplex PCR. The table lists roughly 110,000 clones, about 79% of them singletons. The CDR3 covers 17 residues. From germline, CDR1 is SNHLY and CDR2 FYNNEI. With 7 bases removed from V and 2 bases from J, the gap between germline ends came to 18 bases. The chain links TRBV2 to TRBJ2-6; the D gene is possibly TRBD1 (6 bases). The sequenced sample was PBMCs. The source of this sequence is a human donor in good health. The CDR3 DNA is TGTGCCAGCAAAGGAGGTAGTGGGGGCACTGGGGCCAACGTCCTGACTTTC. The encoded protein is CASKGGSGGTGANVLTF.